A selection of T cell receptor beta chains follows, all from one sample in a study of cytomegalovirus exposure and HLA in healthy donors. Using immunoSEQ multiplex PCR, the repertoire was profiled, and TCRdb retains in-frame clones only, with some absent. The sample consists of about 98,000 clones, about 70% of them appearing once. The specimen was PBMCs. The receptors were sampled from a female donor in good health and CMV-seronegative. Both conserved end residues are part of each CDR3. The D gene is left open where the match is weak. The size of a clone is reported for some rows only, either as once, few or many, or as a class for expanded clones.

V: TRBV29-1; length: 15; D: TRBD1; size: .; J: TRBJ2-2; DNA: TGCAGCGTTGTGGGTTCCGGGACAGACAACGGGGAGCTGTTTTTT; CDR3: CSVVGSGTDNGELFF
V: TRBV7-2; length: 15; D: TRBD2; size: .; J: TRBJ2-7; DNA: TGTGCCAGCAGCTTTGATAGCGGGGGTGACTACGAGCAGTACTTC; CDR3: CASSFDSGGDYEQYF
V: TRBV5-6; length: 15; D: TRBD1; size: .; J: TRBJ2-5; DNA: TGTGCCAGCAGCTCCACCACAGGGGCTTGGGAGACCCAGTACTTC; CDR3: CASSSTTGAWETQYF
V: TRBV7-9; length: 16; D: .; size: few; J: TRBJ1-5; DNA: TGTGCCAGCAGCTTAGGGAGGGAGGGAGGCAATCAGCCCCAGCATTTT; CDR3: CASSLGREGGNQPQHF
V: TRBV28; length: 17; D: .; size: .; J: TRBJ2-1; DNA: TGTGCCAGCAGAACCCTTAGCGGAGGAGGCTCCTACAATGAGCAGTTCTTC; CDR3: CASRTLSGGGSYNEQFF
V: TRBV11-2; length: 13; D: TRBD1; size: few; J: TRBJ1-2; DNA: TGTGCCAGCAGCCGGGGACAGAGTTACGGCTACACCTTC; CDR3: CASSRGQSYGYTF
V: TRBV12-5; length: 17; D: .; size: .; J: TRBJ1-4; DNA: TGTGCTAGTGGTTTGGTAGTGGGGGGGGACGAGAATGAAAAACTGTTTTTT; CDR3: CASGLVVGGDENEKLFF
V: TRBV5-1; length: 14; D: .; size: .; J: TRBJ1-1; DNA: TGCGCCAGCAGCGCGGCCACCGGATACACTGAAGCTTTCTTT; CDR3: CASSAATGYTEAFF
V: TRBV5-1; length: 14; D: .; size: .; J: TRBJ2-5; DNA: TGCGCCAGCAGCTTGGTTGCGGTTCGTGAGACCCAGTACTTC; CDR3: CASSLVAVRETQYF
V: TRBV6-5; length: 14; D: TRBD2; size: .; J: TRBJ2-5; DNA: TGTGCCAGCAGCCCGGGAGGGCCTCAAGAGACCCAGTACTTC; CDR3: CASSPGGPQETQYF
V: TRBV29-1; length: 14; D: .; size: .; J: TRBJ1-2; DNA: .; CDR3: CSAAPRGLGYGCTF
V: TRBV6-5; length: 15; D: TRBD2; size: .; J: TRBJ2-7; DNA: TGTGCCAGCAGGTACGCGGGAGTCCACTCCTACGAGCAGTACTTC; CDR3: CASRYAGVHSYEQYF
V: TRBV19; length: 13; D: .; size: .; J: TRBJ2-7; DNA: TGTGCCAGTAGTATGATGGCAGGGTCCGAGCAGTACTTC; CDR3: CASSMMAGSEQYF
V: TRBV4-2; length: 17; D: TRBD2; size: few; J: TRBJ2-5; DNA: TGTGCCAGCAGCCAAGATGGGCCTAGCGGGAGCCTAGAGGCCCAGTACTTC; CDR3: CASSQDGPSGSLEAQYF
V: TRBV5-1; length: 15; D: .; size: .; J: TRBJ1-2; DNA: TGCGCCAGCAGTGCTCAGGTCGGCAGGGGCTATGGCTACACCTTC; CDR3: CASSAQVGRGYGYTF
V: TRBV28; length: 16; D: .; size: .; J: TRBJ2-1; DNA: TGTGCCAGCAGTCTTCAGGGGGCGGGAGCGTACAATGAGCAGTTCTTC; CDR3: CASSLQGAGAYNEQFF
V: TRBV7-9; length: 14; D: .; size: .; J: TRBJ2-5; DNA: TGTGCCAGCAGCCGGGGGAGCGGGCAAGAGACCCAGTACTTC; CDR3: CASSRGSGQETQYF
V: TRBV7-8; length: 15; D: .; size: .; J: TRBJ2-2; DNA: TGTGCCAGCAGCTTAGCAGGGGGGGTCACCGGGGAGCTGTTTTTT; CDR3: CASSLAGGVTGELFF
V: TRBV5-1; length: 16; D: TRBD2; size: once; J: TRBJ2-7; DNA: TGCGCCAGCAGCTTGGATAGCGGGAGGGTTTCGGGCGAGCAGTACTTC; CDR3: CASSLDSGRVSGEQYF
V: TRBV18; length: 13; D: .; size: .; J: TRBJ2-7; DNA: TGTGCCAGCTCACCACCGTCGGGGGACGAGCAGTACTTC; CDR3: CASSPPSGDEQYF
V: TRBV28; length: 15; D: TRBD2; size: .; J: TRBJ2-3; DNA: TGTGCCAGCAGTTCTAGCGGGAGACCCGCAGATACGCAGTATTTT; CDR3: CASSSSGRPADTQYF
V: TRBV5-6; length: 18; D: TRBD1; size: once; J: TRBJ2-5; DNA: TGTGCCAGCAGCCCTCCGGGACAGAAAATTGGGCGAGGAGTGACCCAGTACTTC; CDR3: CASSPPGQKIGRGVTQYF
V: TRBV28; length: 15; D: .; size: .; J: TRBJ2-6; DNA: TGTGCCACCCTGGACAGTTCCTCTGGGGCCAACGTCCTGACTTTC; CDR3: CATLDSSSGANVLTF
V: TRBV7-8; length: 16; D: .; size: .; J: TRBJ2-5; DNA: TGTGCCAGCAGCGAAACCTCCCGGGGGGCCCAAGAGACCCAGTACTTC; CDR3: CASSETSRGAQETQYF
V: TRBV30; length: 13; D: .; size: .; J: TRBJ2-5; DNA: TGTGCCTGGAGTGTACAGGCCCAAGAGACCCAGTACTTC; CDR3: CAWSVQAQETQYF
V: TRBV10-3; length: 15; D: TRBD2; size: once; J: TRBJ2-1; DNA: TGTGCCATCAGTTCCAGCTCTAGCGGGGGTGATGAGCAGTTCTTC; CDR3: CAISSSSSGGDEQFF
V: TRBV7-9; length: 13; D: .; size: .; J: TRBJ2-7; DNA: TGTGCCAGCAGCCCCTCAGGGTCCTACGAGCAGTACTTC; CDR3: CASSPSGSYEQYF
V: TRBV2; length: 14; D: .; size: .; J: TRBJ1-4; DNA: TGTGCCAGCCGCCGCACGGGGGTGCTAGAAAAACTGTTTTTT; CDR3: CASRRTGVLEKLFF
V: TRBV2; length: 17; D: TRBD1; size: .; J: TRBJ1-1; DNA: TGTGCCAGCAGTGAACTCCATATGCGACAGGGGAGCACTGAAGCTTTCTTT; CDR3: CASSELHMRQGSTEAFF
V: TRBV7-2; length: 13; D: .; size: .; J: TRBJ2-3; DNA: TGTGCCAGCAGCTTAGCTGTAGCGGATACGCAGTATTTT; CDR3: CASSLAVADTQYF
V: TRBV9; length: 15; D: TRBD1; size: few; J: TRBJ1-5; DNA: TGTGCCAGCAGCGTAGGGGGGACAGGGAATCAGCCCCAGCATTTT; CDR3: CASSVGGTGNQPQHF
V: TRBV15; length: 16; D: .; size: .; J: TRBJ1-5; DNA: TGTGCCACCAGCAGAGATCCGGGGGGGGATGATCAGCCCCAGCATTTT; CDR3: CATSRDPGGDDQPQHF
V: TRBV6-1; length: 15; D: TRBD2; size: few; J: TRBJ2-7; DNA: TGTGCCAGCAGTCCCGGGACTAGCGGGAGCTACGAGCAGTACTTC; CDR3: CASSPGTSGSYEQYF
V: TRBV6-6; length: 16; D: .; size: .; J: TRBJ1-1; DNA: TGTGCCAGCAGTTACTCGAATTTGAGGATGAACACTGAAGCTTTCTTT; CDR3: CASSYSNLRMNTEAFF
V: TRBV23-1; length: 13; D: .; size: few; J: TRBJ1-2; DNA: TGCGCCAGCAGTCAATCTTCCCCCCCGACAGTACTGTTC; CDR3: CASSQSSPPTVLF
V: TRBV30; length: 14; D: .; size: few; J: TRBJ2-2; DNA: TGTGCCTGGAGCGCCGACTCCATCCCCGGGGAGCTGTTTTTT; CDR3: CAWSADSIPGELFF
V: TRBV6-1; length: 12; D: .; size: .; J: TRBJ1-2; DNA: TGTGCCAGCAGCAACCAGCGCTATGGCTACACCTTC; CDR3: CASSNQRYGYTF